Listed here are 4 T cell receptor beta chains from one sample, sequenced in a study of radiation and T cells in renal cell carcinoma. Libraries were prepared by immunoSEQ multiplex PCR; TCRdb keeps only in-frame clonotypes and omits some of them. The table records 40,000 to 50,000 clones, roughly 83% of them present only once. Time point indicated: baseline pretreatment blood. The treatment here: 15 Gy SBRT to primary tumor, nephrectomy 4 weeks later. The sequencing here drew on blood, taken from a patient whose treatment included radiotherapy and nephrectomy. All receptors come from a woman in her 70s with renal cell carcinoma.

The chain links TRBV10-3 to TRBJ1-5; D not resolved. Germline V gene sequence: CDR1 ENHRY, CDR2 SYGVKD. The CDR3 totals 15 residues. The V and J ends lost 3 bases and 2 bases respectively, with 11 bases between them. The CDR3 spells CAISDQAGGNQPQHF. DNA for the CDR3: TGTGCCATCAGTGACCAGGCTGGGGGCAATCAGCCCCAGCATTTT.

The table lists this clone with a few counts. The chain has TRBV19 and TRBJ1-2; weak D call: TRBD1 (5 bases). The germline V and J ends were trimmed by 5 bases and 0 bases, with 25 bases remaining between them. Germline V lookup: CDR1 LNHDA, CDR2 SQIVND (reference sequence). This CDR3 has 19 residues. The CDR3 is CASSHWDLGGLYANYGYTF. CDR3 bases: TGTGCCAGTAGTCACTGGGACCTCGGCGGCCTTTACGCTAACTATGGCTACACCTTC.

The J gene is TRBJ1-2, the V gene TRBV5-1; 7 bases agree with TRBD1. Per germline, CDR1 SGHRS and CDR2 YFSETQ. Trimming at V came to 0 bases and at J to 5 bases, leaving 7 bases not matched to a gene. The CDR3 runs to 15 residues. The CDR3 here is CASSLEGTAFYGYTF. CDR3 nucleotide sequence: TGCGCCAGCAGCTTGGAAGGGACAGCTTTTTATGGCTACACCTTC.

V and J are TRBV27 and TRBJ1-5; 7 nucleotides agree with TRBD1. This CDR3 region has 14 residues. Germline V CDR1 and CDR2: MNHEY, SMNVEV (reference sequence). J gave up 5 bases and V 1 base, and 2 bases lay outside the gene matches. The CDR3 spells CASSLWQGDQPQHF. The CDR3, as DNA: TGTGCCAGCAGTTTATGGCAGGGGGATCAGCCCCAGCATTTT.